This record covers a single T cell receptor (beta chain). Profiled with immunoSEQ multiplex PCR; TCRdb holds only in-frame clones, not every one. The table shows 300,000 to 400,000 clones, with roughly 85% occurring only once. Germline CDR1 is KGHSH and CDR2 is LQKENI. The CDR3 covers 14 residues. Trimming took off 6 bases at V and 4 bases at J, with 15 bases between the two ends. These data come from a study of cytomegalovirus exposure and HLA in healthy donors. This TCR came from a woman aged 18-35 years in good health and CMV-seronegative. V gene TRBV18 combines with J gene TRBJ1-1; D might be TRBD1 (5 bases). The material sequenced was PBMCs. CDR3 in DNA: TGTGCCAGCTCCCTCAATGGGGGGAGCACTGAAGCTTTCTTT. This gives the protein CASSLNGGSTEAFF.